This passage covers 31 T cell receptor beta chains from one sample sequenced in a study of blood T cell repertoires in COVID-19. Clones were sequenced by immunoSEQ multiplex PCR, and TCRdb holds only the in-frame ones, with some missing. The sample has approximately 68,000 clones, approximately 79% seen once. Sequenced material: peripheral blood. The receptors shown here come from a man older than 75 with active COVID-19.

The gene calls are TRBV24-1 and TRBJ2-3; 14 bases are shared with TRBD2. Germline trimming cut 4 bases from V and 5 bases from J; bases unmatched to any gene: 10. CDR3 length equals 18 residues. Germline CDR1 and CDR2: KGHDR and SFDVKD. CDR3 in amino acids: CATSDPTGTSGSGDTQYF. The CDR3 DNA reads as TGTGCCACCAGTGACCCCACCGGGACTAGCGGGAGTGGAGATACGCAGTATTTT.

V is TRBV7-2 and J is TRBJ2-3; TRBD1 aligns across 10 bases. The CDR3 length is 16 residues. The V and J ends lost 7 bases and 6 bases, in that order; junction bases with no gene match: 13. Germline V CDR1 and CDR2: SGHTA, FQGNSA. CDR3 DNA: TGTGCCAGCACCCTCCCGGGACAGGGGAATCAGGATACGCAGTATTTT. As protein: CASTLPGQGNQDTQYF.

The chain carries TRBV9 and TRBJ1-3, with a possible D match to TRBD1 (6 bases). Germline loops: CDR1 SGDLS, CDR2 YYNGEE. The germline V and J ends were trimmed by 4 bases and 4 bases, with 9 bases remaining between them. This CDR3 has 13 residues. CDR3 amino acids: CASSPGVGNTIYF. The CDR3 DNA reads as TGTGCCAGCAGCCCAGGGGTGGGAAACACCATATATTTT.

This chain joins TRBV5-6 and TRBJ1-3; D not resolved. Germline assignment: CDR1 SGHDT and CDR2 YYEEEE. The CDR3 runs 17 residues. With 0 bases removed from V and 0 bases from J, the gap between germline ends came to 13 bases. CDR3 amino acids: CASSLERRTYSGNTIYF. The DNA of the CDR3 is TGTGCCAGCAGCTTGGAACGGAGGACCTACTCTGGAAACACCATATATTTT.

J is TRBJ1-2 and V is TRBV14, with 10 bases that match TRBD1. V dropped 3 bases and J dropped 2; count of bases not matched to a gene: 9. The CDR3 consists of 17 residues. Germline V gene lookup returns CDR1 SGHDN and CDR2 FVKESK. The DNA for the CDR3 is TGTGCCAGCAGCCAGCCCACAGCGGGACAGGGGAACTATGGCTACACCTTC. Its protein is CASSQPTAGQGNYGYTF.

The chain joins TRBV4-2 to TRBJ1-2; possible D gene TRBD1, 5 bases. The CDR3 runs to 18 residues. Trimming took off 1 base at V and 1 base at J, with 19 bases between the two ends. CDR1 LGHNA and CDR2 YNFKEQ come from the germline V gene. The CDR3 region is CASSQGGFIRGSNYGYTF. The CDR3, as DNA: TGTGCCAGCAGCCAAGGGGGATTCATTCGGGGGAGTAACTATGGCTACACCTTC.

Comment on this clone: This same CDR3 is encoded by further DNA sequences in the sample. The gene calls are TRBV5-1 and TRBJ2-2; D possibly corresponds to TRBD2 (6 bases). The ends were cut back, 2 bases at V and 3 bases at J, with 14 bases in the middle. Germline V gene lookup returns CDR1 SGHRS and CDR2 YFSETQ. This CDR3 is built from 16 residues. The CDR3 here is CASSFLGGRDTGELFF. The CDR3 DNA follows: TGCGCCAGCAGCTTCTTGGGGGGTCGGGACACCGGGGAGCTGTTTTTT.

This chain joins TRBV28 and TRBJ1-1, with D possibly matching TRBD1 (5 bases). This CDR3 is 12 amino acids long. With 7 bases removed from V and 5 bases from J, the gap between germline ends came to 11 bases. Germline-derived CDR1 and CDR2 are MDHEN and SYDVKM. The CDR3 DNA reads as TGTGCCAGCAATGTCAGGGTTACTGAAGCTTTCTTT. Encoded protein: CASNVRVTEAFF.

V and J are TRBV6-5 and TRBJ2-3, with 7 bases aligning to TRBD2. V dropped 7 bases and J dropped 0; count of bases not matched to a gene: 4. CDR3 length: 14 amino acids. Germline CDR1 is MNHEY and CDR2 is SVGAGI. The CDR3 region is CASTRERSTDTQYF. CDR3 DNA sequence: TGTGCCAGCACGCGGGAGAGAAGCACAGATACGCAGTATTTT.

J is TRBJ1-2 and V is TRBV4-2; D is possibly TRBD1 (5 bases). Per germline, CDR1 LGHNA and CDR2 YNFKEQ. Trimming took 3 bases from V and 8 from J, leaving 16 bases between them. This CDR3 comprises 14 residues. This CDR3 is CASSHTSGVDGYTF. The CDR3 DNA reads as TGTGCCAGCAGCCACACCTCGGGGGTCGACGGCTACACCTTC.

The chain combines TRBV18 with TRBJ1-2; 9 bases are shared with TRBD1. This CDR3 contains 16 residues. With V trimmed by 5 bases and J by 4 bases, 11 bases remained unmatched. Germline V CDR1 and CDR2: KGHSH, LQKENI. The CDR3 DNA reads TGTGCCAGCTCAGAAAGCCGGGACAGGGCTACCTATGGCTACACCTTC. This translates into CASSESRDRATYGYTF.

This clone appeared a single time. The J gene is TRBJ2-1, the V gene TRBV9; D uncertain. The CDR3 is made up of 15 amino acids. Trimming shortened V by 0 bases and J by 1 base, and 8 bases separated the two germline ends. The germline gives CDR1 SGDLS, CDR2 YYNGEE. The CDR3 DNA reads TGTGCCAGCAGCGTAGGACTCCAGTCCTACAATGAGCAGTTCTTC. Translating it yields CASSVGLQSYNEQFF. Supplemented by reference TRBV9 and TRBJ2-1, the full variable domain reads DSGVTQTPKHLITATGQRVTLRCSPRSGDLSVYWYQQSLDQGLQFLIQYYNGEERAKGNILERFSAQQFPDLHSELNLSSLELGDSALYFCASSVGLQSYNEQFFGPGTRLTVL.

The chain has TRBV10-3 and TRBJ2-3, with TRBD1 matching 9 bases. Trimming at V came to 6 bases and at J to 4 bases, leaving 8 bases not matched to a gene. CDR1 is ENHRY and CDR2 is SYGVKD in the germline V gene. The CDR3 has 15 amino acids. The CDR3 loop is CAISGGQGRADTQYF. The DNA for the CDR3 is TGTGCCATCAGCGGCGGACAGGGGAGGGCAGATACGCAGTATTTT.

This chain uses TRBV4-3 with TRBJ2-7; a weak D match, TRBD1 (8 bases). Trimming took 0 bases from V and 1 from J, leaving 13 bases between them. The CDR3 is 16 residues long. Germline V gene lookup returns CDR1 LGHNA and CDR2 YSLEER. The CDR3 here is CASSQDTQGGSYEQYF. The DNA of the CDR3 is TGCGCCAGCAGCCAAGATACACAGGGGGGGTCCTACGAGCAGTACTTC.

The V call is TRBV2, the J call TRBJ2-6, with D tentatively TRBD1 (5 bases). V lost 1 base to trimming and J lost 4 bases, with 8 bases between them. Germline lookup yields CDR1 SNHLY and CDR2 FYNNEI. The CDR3 spans 15 residues. The CDR3 DNA is TGTGCCAGCAGTGAAGACAGGTCCGGGGCCAACGTCCTGACTTTC. Its translation: CASSEDRSGANVLTF.

The gene calls are TRBV18 and TRBJ2-1; TRBD2 matches at 9 bases. This CDR3 region has 15 residues. V was clipped by 5 bases and J by 4 bases; unmatched bases: 6. Germline-derived CDR1 and CDR2 are KGHSH and LQKENI. The CDR3 here is CASSVLAGAYNEQFF. The DNA of the CDR3 is TGTGCCAGCTCAGTATTAGCGGGAGCGTACAATGAGCAGTTCTTC.

V is TRBV7-8 and J is TRBJ1-3, with TRBD1 identical over 8 bases. Germline CDR1 is SGHVS and CDR2 is FQNEAQ. The junction had 7 bases not matched to a gene; V was cut back by 5 bases and J by 4 bases. The CDR3 is 15 amino acids. DNA of the CDR3: TGTGCCAGCAGCCCGCGGACAGGGTTCGGAAACACCATATATTTT. Amino acid sequence: CASSPRTGFGNTIYF.

V gene TRBV11-3 combines with J gene TRBJ2-7, with 8 nucleotides matching TRBD2. V shed 1 base, J shed 2 bases, and the junction held 4 bases outside the gene matches. The CDR3 sequence is 15 residues long. Germline CDR1 reads SGHNT; CDR2 reads YENEEA. The DNA for the CDR3 is TGTGCCAGCAGCTTAGGCGCGGGAGGCACCTACGAGCAGTACTTC. Amino acid sequence: CASSLGAGGTYEQYF. Full variable domain (rest looked up from reference TRBV11-3 and TRBJ2-7): EAGVVQSPRYKIIEKKQPVAFWCNPISGHNTLYWYLQNLGQGPELLIRYENEEAVDDSQLPKDRFSAERLKGVDSTLKIQPAELGDSAVYLCASSLGAGGTYEQYFGPGTRLTVT.

The genes are TRBV7-3 and TRBJ2-3; D might be TRBD1 (5 bases). V gave up 7 bases and J gave up 2 bases, with 13 bases separating them. The CDR3 covers 14 residues. Germline V CDR1 and CDR2: SGHTA, FQGTGA. CDR3 residues: CASTTGHATDTQYF. CDR3 nucleotide sequence: TGTGCCAGCACCACCGGACACGCCACAGATACGCAGTATTTT.

In DNA form, the CDR3 reads TGTGCCAGCAGCTCCACTCGGTCCGGGACAGTCCTCTACGAGCAGTACTTC. This encodes CASSSTRSGTVLYEQYF. J is TRBJ2-7 and V is TRBV7-9; 7 positions agree with TRBD1. The junction had 15 bases not matched to a gene; V was cut back by 4 bases and J by 3 bases. CDR3 length: 17 amino acids. The germline V gene encodes CDR1 SEHNR and CDR2 FQNEAQ (reference sequence).

This chain uses TRBV27 with TRBJ1-2; the D gene is possibly TRBD1 (6 bases). CDR3 size: 16 residues. In germline, CDR1 is MNHEY, CDR2 SMNVEV (reference sequence). Trimming shortened V by 5 bases and J by 6 bases, and 22 bases separated the two germline ends. This chain's CDR3 is CASSPFWGTGWDGYTF. DNA of the CDR3: TGTGCCAGCAGTCCCTTCTGGGGCACAGGGTGGGATGGCTACACCTTC.

The CDR3 DNA is TGTGCCAGCAGTTTCAAACAGGGGGCTGGCTACACCTTC. Its translation: CASSFKQGAGYTF. V gene TRBV6-2 or TRBV6-3 combines with J gene TRBJ1-2; 9 bases are a match to TRBD1. J was trimmed by 7 bases and V by 4 bases; bases with no gene match: 4. Germline CDR1 and CDR2: MNHEY and SVGEGT. The CDR3 runs to 13 residues.

Here the CDR3 reads CASTESGTYPEQFF. CDR3 bases: TGTGCCAGTACGGAGTCAGGGACTTACCCTGAGCAGTTCTTC. The chain joins TRBV19 to TRBJ2-1, with a tentative D call TRBD2 (6 bases). The CDR3 spans 14 residues. The V end was cut by 7 bases, the J end by 9 bases, with 19 bases between. Germline V gene data show CDR1 as LNHDA and CDR2 as SQIVND (reference sequence).

The J gene is TRBJ2-1, the V gene TRBV3-1 (or the pseudogene TRBV3-2); D possibly corresponds to TRBD2 (6 bases). Deletions cut 4 bases from V and 5 bases from J, with 12 bases between. Per germline, CDR1 LGHDT and CDR2 YNNKEL (reference sequence). This CDR3 contains 14 residues. The CDR3 DNA is TGTGCCAGCAGCCCCGGCGGGGTGAACAATGAGCAGTTCTTC. Translated: CASSPGGVNNEQFF.

V gene TRBV7-6 combines with J gene TRBJ1-6; 11 bases line up with TRBD1. The CDR3 totals 15 residues. CDR1 and CDR2 from the germline V gene are SGHVS and FNYEAQ. Trimming took 4 bases from V and 10 from J; bases not matched to a gene: 6. The CDR3 region is CASSSRTGGDSPLHF. The CDR3 DNA sequence: TGTGCCAGCAGCTCAAGGACAGGGGGCGACTCACCCCTCCACTTT. The whole variable domain, remainder taken from reference TRBV7-6 and TRBJ1-6, is GAGVSQSPRYKVTKRGQDVALRCDPISGHVSLYWYRQALGQGPEFLTYFNYEAQQDKSGLPNDRFSAERPEGSISTLTIQRTEQRDSAMYRCASSSRTGGDSPLHFGNGTRLTVT.

This clone was counted only a few times. The chain combines TRBV10-3 with TRBJ1-2; D might be TRBD1 (6 bases). This CDR3 comprises 12 residues. From germline, CDR1 is ENHRY and CDR2 SYGVKD. Trimming took off 7 bases at V and 4 bases at J, with 10 bases between the two ends. CDR3 loop: CAITRGTYGYTF. The CDR3 nucleotides read TGTGCCATCACCAGGGGAACCTATGGCTACACCTTC.

The chain is built from TRBV11-2 and TRBJ1-3; no clear D. Germline lookup yields CDR1 SGHAT and CDR2 FQNNGV. V was cut by 0 bases and J by 0 bases, with 12 bases left in between. The CDR3 is made up of 17 amino acids. Here the CDR3 reads CASSLEAGGFSGNTIYF. CDR3 DNA sequence: TGTGCCAGCAGCTTAGAGGCTGGCGGATTCTCTGGAAACACCATATATTTT.

This clone was seen a single time. This sequence joins TRBV4-3 and TRBJ1-2; perhaps TRBD1 as D (5 bases). The CDR3 contains 15 residues. Trimming took 0 bases from V and 2 from J, leaving 10 bases between them. Germline V gene data show CDR1 as LGHNA and CDR2 as YSLEER. CDR3 DNA sequence: TGCGCCAGCAGCCAAGATCGGGGGATCAACTATGGCTACACCTTC. Protein sequence: CASSQDRGINYGYTF.

The rearrangement links TRBV15 to TRBJ1-1; D perhaps matches TRBD1 (5 bases). With 6 bases removed from V and 2 bases from J, the gap between germline ends came to 13 bases. The CDR3 is 14 amino acids. Germline CDR1 is LNHNV and CDR2 is YYDKDF (reference sequence). The CDR3 reads CATRVGHLNTEAFF. CDR3 sequence (DNA): TGTGCCACCAGGGTCGGACACCTAAACACTGAAGCTTTCTTT.

The J gene is TRBJ2-3, the V gene TRBV28; D not certain. CDR3 length equals 14 residues. Germline CDR1 and CDR2: MDHEN and SYDVKM. V lost 3 bases to trimming and J lost 2 bases, with 9 bases between them. The CDR3 is CASSFPGYTDTQYF. Here the CDR3 DNA reads TGTGCCAGCAGTTTCCCAGGATACACAGATACGCAGTATTTT.

V and J are TRBV11-2 and TRBJ1-2; TRBD1 might be the D (5 bases). The CDR3 is 12 amino acids. V gave up 3 bases and J gave up 9 bases, with 11 bases separating them. CDR1 is SGHAT, CDR2 FQNNGV, per germline. CDR3 region: CASSFQGSSYTF. The CDR3 DNA sequence: TGTGCCAGCAGCTTTCAGGGAAGTAGCTACACCTTC.